Listed below are T cell receptor beta chains from one sample, sequenced in a study of T cell clonotyping in hematopoietic cell transplantation. TCRdb keeps only in-frame clones here, not all; method: immunoSEQ multiplex PCR. The data hold 27,000 or so clones, with more than 70% observed a single time. The sample consisted of peripheral blood mononuclear cells, taken before stem cell transplant. Receptors were obtained from a man in his fifties or sixties with myelodysplastic syndrome. Some clones in this sample may be carry-over from other donors' samples. Both conserved end residues are part of each CDR3. Each record gives: clone size, CDR3 length, V gene, D gene, J gene, CDR3 DNA, CDR3 protein. The D gene is left open where the match is weak. Part of the rows lack a size; the others show once, few, many or a class for expanded clones.

size: -
length: 13
V: TRBV28
D: TRBD1
J: TRBJ2-7
DNA: TGTGCCGCTTCCGGGACAGACCCTTACGAGCAGTACTTC
CDR3: CAASGTDPYEQYF

size: -
length: 14
V: TRBV4-1
D: TRBD1
J: TRBJ1-2
DNA: TGCGCCAGCAGCCGGGGGACAGGGGATTATGGCTACACCTTC
CDR3: CASSRGTGDYGYTF

size: -
length: 21
V: TRBV15
D: TRBD2
J: TRBJ2-5
DNA: TGTGCCACCAGCAGGGCCGGTATTCCAGCGGGAGGGCCGTTTCGTCGAGAGACCCAGTACTTC
CDR3: CATSRAGIPAGGPFRRETQYF

size: -
length: 17
V: TRBV7-2
D: -
J: TRBJ2-1
DNA: TGTGCCAGCAGCTTAGGGGCGGTGACCCGGGGAAACAATGAGCAGTTCTTC
CDR3: CASSLGAVTRGNNEQFF

size: few
length: 18
V: TRBV7-2
D: TRBD1
J: TRBJ1-5
DNA: TGTGCCAGCAGCTTAGAGGGGTCCGGGACAGGGGGCCGTCAGCCCCAGCATTTT
CDR3: CASSLEGSGTGGRQPQHF

size: -
length: 15
V: TRBV9
D: TRBD1
J: TRBJ1-1
DNA: TGTGCCAGCAGCCCCGACAGGGTTGGGGGCACTGAAGCTTTCTTT
CDR3: CASSPDRVGGTEAFF

size: -
length: 14
V: TRBV4-3
D: -
J: TRBJ2-7
DNA: TGCGCCAGCAGCCAAGGAACAGGGACCTACGAGCAGTACTTC
CDR3: CASSQGTGTYEQYF

size: -
length: 15
V: TRBV4-1
D: -
J: TRBJ2-2
DNA: TGCGCCAGCAGCCCGGGACTTAGGTCCACCGGGGAGCTGTTTTTT
CDR3: CASSPGLRSTGELFF

size: -
length: 11
V: TRBV20-1
D: -
J: TRBJ2-7
DNA: TGCAGTGCTACAGGGGACGGCGAGCAGTACTTC
CDR3: CSATGDGEQYF

size: -
length: 14
V: TRBV19
D: -
J: TRBJ2-7
DNA: TGTGCCAGTCGCCCGGGGCCTAACCCCTACGAGCAGTACTTC
CDR3: CASRPGPNPYEQYF

size: -
length: 16
V: TRBV29-1
D: TRBD2
J: TRBJ2-7
DNA: TGCAGCGTGGCCGGGACTAGCGGGAGGGCAGTCTACGAGCAGTACTTC
CDR3: CSVAGTSGRAVYEQYF

size: -
length: 14
V: TRBV6-5
D: TRBD1
J: TRBJ1-1
DNA: TGTGCCAGCAGTTACGACAGGGAGGGTACTGAAGCTTTCTTT
CDR3: CASSYDREGTEAFF

size: -
length: 15
V: TRBV2
D: -
J: TRBJ2-7
DNA: TGTGCCAGCAGTGAAAACCCCGGGACCGCCTACGAGCAGTACTTC
CDR3: CASSENPGTAYEQYF

size: -
length: 13
V: TRBV30
D: -
J: TRBJ1-1
DNA: TGTGCCTGGAGTGTTAAGGGAGCCACTGAAGCTTTCTTT
CDR3: CAWSVKGATEAFF

size: -
length: 13
V: TRBV30
D: -
J: TRBJ1-2
DNA: TGTGCCTGGAGTCGCGACAGGCCGTATGGCTACACCTTC
CDR3: CAWSRDRPYGYTF

size: medium-sized
length: 14
V: TRBV28
D: -
J: TRBJ2-3
DNA: TGTGCCAGCAGTCCGCTTGCTAGCACAGATACGCAGTATTTT
CDR3: CASSPLASTDTQYF

size: -
length: 16
V: TRBV5-6
D: -
J: TRBJ2-3
DNA: TGTGCCAGCAGCTTCCCCCAGGGGGGAGTCACAGATACGCAGTATTTT
CDR3: CASSFPQGGVTDTQYF

size: -
length: 11
V: TRBV5-4
D: -
J: TRBJ2-1
DNA: TGTGCCTCAGCAGTCTCCGGGGAGCAGTTCTTC
CDR3: CASAVSGEQFF

size: -
length: 11
V: TRBV6-5
D: -
J: TRBJ2-7
DNA: TGTGCCAGCAGGAAGCTAGGTGAGCAGTACTTC
CDR3: CASRKLGEQYF

size: -
length: 17
V: TRBV27
D: -
J: TRBJ1-2
DNA: TGTGCCAGCACCCCCTGGCTTGGTACAGGCCCTAGCTATGGCTACACCTTC
CDR3: CASTPWLGTGPSYGYTF

size: -
length: 12
V: TRBV5-1
D: -
J: TRBJ1-1
DNA: TGCGCCAGCAGCCCAACTGGCACTGAAGCTTTCTTT
CDR3: CASSPTGTEAFF

size: -
length: 14
V: TRBV25-1
D: -
J: TRBJ1-2
DNA: TGTGCCAGCAGTGGGGACTCCAAATCGGGTGGCTACACCTTC
CDR3: CASSGDSKSGGYTF

size: -
length: 13
V: TRBV30
D: -
J: TRBJ1-1
DNA: TGTGCCTGGAGTGGTAGAGTGAACACTGAAGCTTTCTTT
CDR3: CAWSGRVNTEAFF

size: -
length: 14
V: TRBV28
D: -
J: TRBJ1-3
DNA: TGTGCCAGCAGCCCAACACCCGCCGGAAACACCATATATTTT
CDR3: CASSPTPAGNTIYF

size: -
length: 17
V: TRBV19
D: TRBD2
J: TRBJ2-7
DNA: TGTGCCAGTAGTCCTGGGACTAGCGGCCATAGGGCCCGCGAGCAGTACTTC
CDR3: CASSPGTSGHRAREQYF

size: -
length: 14
V: TRBV28
D: -
J: TRBJ2-2
DNA: TGTGCCACCCAGCCGAGGACCGGTACCGGGGAGCTGTTTTTT
CDR3: CATQPRTGTGELFF

size: -
length: 15
V: TRBV2
D: -
J: TRBJ2-7
DNA: TGTGCCAGCAGTCCAAGCCTAGACAGGAGCTACGAGCAGTACTTC
CDR3: CASSPSLDRSYEQYF

size: -
length: 11
V: TRBV20-1
D: -
J: TRBJ2-7
DNA: TGCAGTGCTAGAGGGGGGTACGAGCAGTACTTC
CDR3: CSARGGYEQYF

size: -
length: 14
V: TRBV6-1
D: -
J: TRBJ2-7
DNA: TGTGCCAGCAGTGTTTCGTACGACGGCTACGAGCAGTACTTC
CDR3: CASSVSYDGYEQYF

size: -
length: 15
V: TRBV5-1
D: -
J: TRBJ2-7
DNA: TGCGCCAGCAGCCCCTCCGGGACAACCGCCTACGAGCAGTACTTC
CDR3: CASSPSGTTAYEQYF

size: -
length: 18
V: TRBV14
D: -
J: TRBJ1-2
DNA: TGTGCCAGCAACCCACAGACCAAGGAACTATATGGACAGTATGGCTACACCTTC
CDR3: CASNPQTKELYGQYGYTF

size: once
length: 15
V: TRBV6-1
D: -
J: TRBJ2-1
DNA: TGTGCCAGCAGGGAGGGACGGGAGTGGTTAGGTGAGCAGTTCTTC
CDR3: CASREGREWLGEQFF

size: -
length: 11
V: TRBV30
D: -
J: TRBJ1-1
DNA: TGTGCCTGGATCCTGAACACTGAAGCTTTCTTT
CDR3: CAWILNTEAFF

size: -
length: 14
V: TRBV25-1
D: -
J: TRBJ2-3
DNA: TGTGCCAGCAGTGACGGGGCGAAGACTAGTTCCCCCGGTTTT
CDR3: CASSDGAKTSSPGF

size: -
length: 11
V: TRBV6-6
D: -
J: TRBJ2-3
DNA: TGTGCCAGCAGCCTCGGAGATACGCAGTATTTT
CDR3: CASSLGDTQYF

size: -
length: 11
V: TRBV30
D: -
J: TRBJ1-1
DNA: TGTGCCAGCTTTGGGGGAGGCGTAGCTTTCTTT
CDR3: CASFGGGVAFF

size: -
length: 14
V: TRBV6-6
D: TRBD2
J: TRBJ2-1
DNA: TGTGCCAGCAGTTCGACTAGCGGGAGTAATGAGCAGTTCTTC
CDR3: CASSSTSGSNEQFF

size: -
length: 13
V: TRBV28
D: -
J: TRBJ2-3
DNA: TGTGCCAGCAGTTTACCCTTTAAAGATACGCAGTATTTT
CDR3: CASSLPFKDTQYF

size: few
length: 16
V: TRBV28
D: TRBD2
J: TRBJ2-7
DNA: TGTGCCAGCAGTTTTCGGAACGGGAGGAAGTCCTACGAGCAGTACTTC
CDR3: CASSFRNGRKSYEQYF

size: few
length: 12
V: TRBV7-9
D: -
J: TRBJ2-7
DNA: TGTGCCAGCAGCTTTGGAGGTGGCGAGCAGTACTTC
CDR3: CASSFGGGEQYF

size: -
length: 15
V: TRBV7-6
D: TRBD1
J: TRBJ1-5
DNA: TGTGCCAGCAGCCAGACAGGGGGCTTTTCTCAGCCCCAGCATTTT
CDR3: CASSQTGGFSQPQHF

size: -
length: 16
V: TRBV5-6
D: -
J: TRBJ1-5
DNA: TGTGCCAGCAGCCCCTCGGAGGACAGAGTAACTCAGCCCCAGCATTTT
CDR3: CASSPSEDRVTQPQHF

size: -
length: 14
V: TRBV9
D: TRBD1
J: TRBJ2-5
DNA: TGTGCCAGCAGCCCATCCGGGACAGGAGAGACCCAGTACTTC
CDR3: CASSPSGTGETQYF

size: -
length: 16
V: TRBV7-8
D: TRBD2
J: TRBJ2-3
DNA: TGTGCCAGCAGCTTCGTAGCGGGGGTTGGCACAGATACGCAGTATTTT
CDR3: CASSFVAGVGTDTQYF

size: -
length: 16
V: TRBV5-4
D: TRBD2
J: TRBJ2-7
DNA: TGTGCCAGCAGCACCTCAGCGGCTAGCGGGAGCTACGAGCAGTACTTC
CDR3: CASSTSAASGSYEQYF

size: few
length: 16
V: TRBV4-2
D: TRBD2
J: TRBJ2-7
DNA: TGTGCCAGCAGCCAAGATTGGGCTAGCGGGTTCTACGAGCAGTACTTC
CDR3: CASSQDWASGFYEQYF

size: -
length: 14
V: TRBV7-9
D: TRBD1
J: TRBJ1-2
DNA: TGTGCCAGCACCTCGGCAGGGGGCCGGTATGGCTACACCTTC
CDR3: CASTSAGGRYGYTF

size: -
length: 13
V: TRBV4-1
D: -
J: TRBJ2-3
DNA: TGCGCCAGCAGCCACCCCTCGCGGGATACGCAGTATTTT
CDR3: CASSHPSRDTQYF

size: few
length: 15
V: TRBV25-1
D: -
J: TRBJ2-7
DNA: TGTGCCAGCAGTGAATTCCGGGCTGACAGGTACGAGCAGTACTTC
CDR3: CASSEFRADRYEQYF

size: -
length: 15
V: TRBV30
D: -
J: TRBJ1-4
DNA: TGTGCCTGGAGTTCGAAAACGACAGGCAATGAAAAACTGTTTTTT
CDR3: CAWSSKTTGNEKLFF

size: -
length: 15
V: TRBV6-1
D: TRBD1
J: TRBJ2-1
DNA: TGTGCCAGCAGTGAAGCAGGGACAGGGTACAATGAGCAGTTCTTC
CDR3: CASSEAGTGYNEQFF

size: -
length: 14
V: TRBV6-9
D: -
J: TRBJ1-5
DNA: TGTGCCAGCAGCCCCAGGGGAAGCAATCAGCCCCAGCATTTT
CDR3: CASSPRGSNQPQHF

size: -
length: 12
V: TRBV25-1
D: -
J: TRBJ1-1
DNA: TGTGCCAGCAGCGAAAGGGGTACTGAAGCTTTCTTT
CDR3: CASSERGTEAFF